The source of this T cell receptor (beta chain) is a study of OX40 agonist ivuxolimab in advanced cancers. Study results and limitations: Among expanded peripheral T cells, antigen specificity went undetermined.

No patient had autoimmune disease or received systemic immunosuppression. The CDR3 length is 16 residues. Looked up from germline, CDR1 is MDHEN and CDR2 is SYDVKM. After removal of 8 bases from V and 13 bases from J, the junction contained 19 bases not matched to a gene. Produced via immunoSEQ multiplex PCR; TCRdb's table is partial and in-frame only. The profile covers 75,000 to 90,000 clones, with more than 80% appearing a single time and approximately 2.3% taken by the ten largest. About this clone: Antigen: not known.

The chain is built from TRBV28 and TRBJ1-6, with TRBD1 identical over 8 bases. Sequenced material: CD4+ or CD8+ T cells sorted from blood, taken in a trial of the OX40 agonist ivuxolimab. The clonotype was recovered from an adult with an advanced solid tumor such as melanoma, head and neck, liver or kidney cancer. The CDR3 reads CASWDRPPSSLPPLHF. DNA of the CDR3: TGTGCCAGCTGGGACAGGCCCCCGTCCTCACTTCCCCCCCTCCACTTT.